The 22 T cell receptor beta chains listed next were all sequenced from one sample in a study of blood T cell repertoires in COVID-19. This table comes from immunoSEQ multiplex PCR, and its TCRdb copy is limited to in-frame clones, with some not included. Here the sample spans approximately 400,000 clones, around 89% being singletons. The sample taken for sequencing was peripheral blood. The receptors originated from a man aged 35 to 55 with acute or convalescent COVID-19.

The CDR3 bases are TGCGCCAGCAGCCAAGTTCACAGGGACGAGCAGTACTTC. It codes for CASSQVHRDEQYF. The chain has TRBV4-1 and TRBJ2-7; a weak D match, TRBD1 (6 bases). V lost 1 base and J lost 5, with 9 bases in between. The CDR3 runs to 13 residues. Per the germline V gene, CDR1 is MGHRA and CDR2 is YSYEKL.

Concerning this clone itself: The sample has other DNA sequences that encode this CDR3 too. The J gene is TRBJ2-7, the V gene TRBV5-6, with 7 bases fitting TRBD2. Germline CDR1 and CDR2: SGHDT and YYEEEE. The CDR3 length is 13 residues. Trimming took 3 bases from V and 1 from J; bases not matched to a gene: 1. CDR3 sequence (DNA): TGTGCCAGCAGCTGGGGGGGATCCTACGAGCAGTACTTC. It encodes CASSWGGSYEQYF. Full variable domain (rest looked up from reference TRBV5-6 and TRBJ2-7): DAGVTQSPTHLIKTRGQQVTLRCSPKSGHDTVSWYQQALGQGPQFIFQYYEEEERQRGNFPDRFSGHQFPNYSSELNVNALLLGDSALYLCASSWGGSYEQYFGPGTRLTVT.

The V gene is TRBV4-2, the J gene TRBJ1-2; possibly TRBD1 for D (5 bases). The CDR3 length is 15 residues. Trimming stripped 4 bases from V and 4 bases from J, with 16 bases between. Per the germline V gene, CDR1 is LGHNA and CDR2 is YNFKEQ. This CDR3 is CASSLDTRQIYGYTF. The CDR3 DNA is TGTGCCAGCAGCCTGGACACAAGACAGATCTATGGCTACACCTTC.

The sample holds one count of this clone. The V and J genes are TRBV3-1 (or the pseudogene TRBV3-2) and TRBJ1-1, with D perhaps TRBD1 (5 bases). V was shortened by 2 bases and J by 1 base, with 14 bases between the two germline ends. The germline V gene encodes CDR1 LGHDT and CDR2 YNNKEL (reference sequence). This CDR3 has 16 amino acids. CDR3 sequence (DNA): TGTGCCAGCAGCCAATATGAAGGGGCAGGGAACACTGAAGCTTTCTTT. This encodes CASSQYEGAGNTEAFF.

The chain joins TRBV27 to TRBJ1-1; D is uncertain. The length of the CDR3 is 13 residues. Germline CDR1 MNHEY, CDR2 SMNVEV (reference sequence). V was clipped by 0 bases and J by 10 bases, with 12 bases between them. The CDR3 nucleotides are TGTGCCAGCAGTTTATCGACCACAGTTGGAGCTTTCTTT. Translating it yields CASSLSTTVGAFF.

The chain has TRBV12-5 and TRBJ2-5; a possible D gene is TRBD2 (6 bases). The CDR3 covers 13 residues. Germline V gives CDR1 LGHNT, CDR2 FRNRAP. Deletions cut 6 bases from V and 5 bases from J, with 13 bases between. The CDR3 sequence: CASGGSGRETQYF. Written as DNA, the CDR3 is TGTGCTAGTGGCGGGTCGGGGAGGGAGACCCAGTACTTC.

The V gene is TRBV5-4, the J gene TRBJ1-4, with TRBD1 matching over 7 bases. Per the germline V gene, CDR1 is SGHNT and CDR2 is YYREEE (reference sequence). V was clipped by 0 bases and J by 7 bases; unmatched bases: 6. This CDR3 contains 15 residues. The CDR3 loop is CASSLGGRGREKLFF. The CDR3 nucleotides read TGTGCCAGCAGCTTGGGGGGAAGGGGGCGTGAAAAACTGTTTTTT.

The CDR3 DNA follows: TGTGCCAGCAGGGGGACAGGGAGAGAGACCCAGTACTTC. Protein: CASRGTGRETQYF. The chain links TRBV7-9 to TRBJ2-5, with 9 bases that match TRBD1. The CDR3 has 13 residues. J gave up 4 bases and V 6 bases, and 3 bases lay outside the gene matches. The germline CDR1 and CDR2 sequences are SEHNR and FQNEAQ (reference sequence).

This clone showed up just once. V gene TRBV7-3 combines with J gene TRBJ2-3; the match to TRBD1 covers 7 bases. CDR1 is SGHTA, CDR2 FQGTGA, per germline. The CDR3 extends over 16 amino acids. The V and J ends lost 5 bases and 4 bases, in that order; junction bases with no gene match: 12. CDR3 sequence: CASSPPEAGGADTQYF. The DNA of the CDR3 is TGTGCCAGCAGCCCCCCCGAGGCAGGGGGTGCAGATACGCAGTATTTT.

The chain employs TRBV5-6 and TRBJ1-1; tentatively, D is TRBD1 (5 bases). CDR1 is SGHDT, CDR2 YYEEEE, per germline. The V end was cut by 4 bases, the J end by 8 bases, with 12 bases between. CDR3 size: 12 residues. The chain's CDR3 is CASSLRGPEAFF. The DNA for the CDR3 is TGTGCCAGCAGCCTAAGGGGTCCAGAAGCTTTCTTT.

The V call is TRBV9, the J call TRBJ1-5, with 8 bases lining up with TRBD1. With 3 bases clipped from V and 16 bases from J, the junction kept 12 bases outside the gene matches. Germline V gene data show CDR1 as SGDLS and CDR2 as YYNGEE. The CDR3 consists of 13 residues. CDR3 residues: CASSAQTGTGLHF. The DNA of the CDR3 is TGTGCCAGCAGCGCACAGACCGGGACAGGCCTCCATTTT.

The table lists this clone with a few counts. V and J are TRBV10-3 and TRBJ2-1; 8 bases are a match to TRBD2. Germline-derived CDR1 and CDR2 are ENHRY and SYGVKD. J lost 4 bases, V lost 8 bases, and 4 bases had no gene match. The CDR3 extends over 13 amino acids. CDR3 residues: CAIPRGRYNEQFF. The CDR3 nucleotides are TGTGCCATCCCTCGCGGGAGGTACAATGAGCAGTTCTTC.

The gene calls are TRBV28 and TRBJ1-2, with D maybe TRBD1 (5 bases). Trimming stripped 3 bases from V and 1 base from J, with 15 bases between. Germline V gene lookup returns CDR1 MDHEN and CDR2 SYDVKM. The length of the CDR3 is 16 residues. CDR3: CASSFTRQPNNYGYTF. CDR3 bases: TGTGCCAGCAGTTTCACCCGACAGCCAAATAACTATGGCTACACCTTC.

J is TRBJ1-5 and V is TRBV10-3; TRBD1 is a possible D gene (6 bases). The CDR3 is made up of 13 amino acids. Trimming shortened V by 6 bases and J by 4 bases, and 10 bases separated the two germline ends. Germline values: CDR1 ENHRY, CDR2 SYGVKD. CDR3: CAISDRLNQPQHF. The DNA for the CDR3 is TGTGCCATCAGCGACAGGCTGAATCAGCCCCAGCATTTT.

This clone was seen a handful of times. This sequence joins TRBV2 and TRBJ2-3, with 9 bases lining up with TRBD2. Germline V CDR1 and CDR2: SNHLY, FYNNEI. The CDR3 loop spans 19 amino acids. J was trimmed by 7 bases and V by 3 bases; bases with no gene match: 20. CDR3: CASSDPLAGTVPILNTQYF. CDR3 nucleotide sequence: TGTGCCAGCAGTGACCCCCTAGCGGGAACCGTACCAATACTAAATACGCAGTATTTT. The entire variable domain, with the rest obtained from reference TRBV2 and TRBJ2-3, is as follows: EPEVTQTPSHQVTQMGQEVILRCVPISNHLYFYWYRQILGQKVEFLVSFYNNEISEKSEIFDDQFSVERPDGSNFTLKIRSTKLEDSAMYFCASSDPLAGTVPILNTQYFGPGTRLTVL.

Note on this clone: A junction end diverges from the germline sequence, so it may reflect a read error. The rearrangement links TRBV5-1 to TRBJ1-1, with 8 bases that match TRBD1. This CDR3 is 15 amino acids long. From germline, CDR1 is SGHRS and CDR2 YFSETQ. CDR3 protein: CASNLAPGGNTEAFF. As DNA, the CDR3 is TGCGCCAGCAACTTGGCGCCAGGGGGCAACACTGAAGCTTTCTTT.

The V gene is TRBV29-1, the J gene TRBJ2-1, with TRBD1 matching 11 bases. V lost 7 bases and J lost 9; bases outside the gene matches: 5. This CDR3 comprises 12 residues. CDR1 SQVTM and CDR2 ANQGSEA come from the germline V gene. The CDR3: CSAAGTGGEQFF. The CDR3 nucleotides read TGCAGCGCAGCCGGGACAGGGGGTGAGCAGTTCTTC.

The CDR3 DNA follows: TGCGCCAGCAGCCTATCGGGAGGCGGTAGGACGCACACTGAAGCTTTCTTT. It yields the protein CASSLSGGGRTHTEAFF. The rearrangement joins TRBV4-1 to TRBJ1-1; no clear D gene. Germline CDR1 is MGHRA and CDR2 is YSYEKL. This CDR3 has 17 amino acids. V lost 4 bases to trimming and J lost 3 bases, with 21 bases between them.

The chain employs TRBV5-4 and TRBJ2-7, with TRBD2 as a possible D gene (6 bases). The V end was cut by 10 bases, the J end by 7 bases, with 18 bases between. The CDR3 is 12 amino acids. The V gene's germline CDR1 is SGHNT and CDR2 YYREEE (reference sequence). In nucleotides, the CDR3 is TGTGCCGGGGCTTTTGGGGGGAAGGAGCAGTACTTC. Protein: CAGAFGGKEQYF. The complete variable domain, with remaining parts taken from reference TRBV5-4 and TRBJ2-7, reads ETGVTQSPTHLIKTRGQQVTLRCSSQSGHNTVSWYQQALGQGPQFIFQYYREEENGRGNFPPRFSGLQFPNYSSELNVNALELDDSALYLCAGAFGGKEQYFGPGTRLTVT.

The J gene is TRBJ2-7, the V gene TRBV12-3 or TRBV12-4; 8 positions match TRBD1. The V segment lost 5 bases and the J segment 7 bases; nucleotides outside the gene matches: 4. This CDR3 contains 12 residues. CDR3 residues: CASSRDRLEQYF. CDR3 coding DNA: TGTGCCAGCAGTCGGGACAGGCTTGAGCAGTACTTC.

The V gene is TRBV27, the J gene TRBJ2-1, with TRBD2 matching over 13 bases. Germline V gene data show CDR1 as MNHEY and CDR2 as SMNVEV (reference sequence). The CDR3 contains 17 residues. With V trimmed by 6 bases and J by 7 bases, 12 bases remained unmatched. DNA for the CDR3: TGTGCCAGCAGCCACATGACTAGCGGGAGGTTTTCGAATGAGCAGTTCTTC. It yields the protein CASSHMTSGRFSNEQFF.

This clone was observed a few times. This chain links TRBV30 with TRBJ2-2, with 12 bases matching TRBD2. CDR1 GTSNPN and CDR2 SVGIG come from the germline V gene (reference sequence). The CDR3 sequence is 14 residues long. V gave up 4 bases and J gave up 4 bases; unmatched junction bases: 1. CDR3 protein: CAWTSGRATGELFF. The CDR3 nucleotides read TGTGCCTGGACTAGCGGGAGGGCCACCGGGGAGCTGTTTTTT.